Included here is one T cell receptor (beta chain) sequence, with context. This entry is derived from a study of shared clonotypes between healthy human individuals. CDR3 length: 13 residues. V was trimmed by 3 bases and J by 5 bases, leaving 9 bases between them. Germline-derived CDR1 and CDR2 are SGHRS and YFSETQ. Profiling relied on immunoSEQ multiplex PCR, and the TCRdb table lists in-frame clones only, not all of them. The sample includes hundreds of thousands of clones, approximately 75% of them seen just once. Material: memory CD4+ T cells sorted from blood. The subset is: CD45RA-negative fraction. The rearrangement joins TRBV5-1 to TRBJ1-5, with TRBD1 as a possible D gene (6 bases). The sequence was collected from a woman aged 25 to 39 in good health. In DNA, the CDR3 is TGCGCCAGCAGCTACAAGGGGGATCAGCCCCAGCATTTT. Amino acids: CASSYKGDQPQHF.